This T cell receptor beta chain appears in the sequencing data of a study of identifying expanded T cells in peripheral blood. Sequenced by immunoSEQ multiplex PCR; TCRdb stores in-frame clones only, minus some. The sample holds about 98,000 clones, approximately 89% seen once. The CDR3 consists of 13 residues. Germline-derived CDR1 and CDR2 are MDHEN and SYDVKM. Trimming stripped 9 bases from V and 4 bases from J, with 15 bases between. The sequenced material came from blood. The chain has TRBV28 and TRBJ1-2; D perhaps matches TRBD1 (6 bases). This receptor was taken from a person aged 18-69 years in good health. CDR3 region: CASLLGGRYGYTF. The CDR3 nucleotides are TGTGCCAGTCTCCTTGGGGGGCGCTATGGCTACACCTTC.